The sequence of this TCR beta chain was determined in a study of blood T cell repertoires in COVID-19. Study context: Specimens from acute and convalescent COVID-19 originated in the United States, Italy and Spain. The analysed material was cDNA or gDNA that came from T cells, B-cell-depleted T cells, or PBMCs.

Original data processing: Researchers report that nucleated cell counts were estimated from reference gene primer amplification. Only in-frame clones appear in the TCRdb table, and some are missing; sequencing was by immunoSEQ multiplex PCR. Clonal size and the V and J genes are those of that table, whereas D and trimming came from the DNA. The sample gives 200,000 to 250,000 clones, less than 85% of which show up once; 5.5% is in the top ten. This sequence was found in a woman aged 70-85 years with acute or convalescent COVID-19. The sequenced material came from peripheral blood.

The DNA of the CDR3 is TGTGCCAGCAGCCAAGGGGTAGTTAGCGGGAGCTCCTACGAGCAGTACTTC. Its translation: CASSQGVVSGSSYEQYF. This chain joins TRBV3-1 (or the pseudogene TRBV3-2) and TRBJ2-7, with 9 bases matching TRBD2. Germline-derived CDR1 and CDR2 are LGHDT and YNNKEL (reference sequence). This CDR3 is 17 amino acids long. Losses at the gene ends were 1 base for V and 0 bases for J; bases not matched to a gene: 7.